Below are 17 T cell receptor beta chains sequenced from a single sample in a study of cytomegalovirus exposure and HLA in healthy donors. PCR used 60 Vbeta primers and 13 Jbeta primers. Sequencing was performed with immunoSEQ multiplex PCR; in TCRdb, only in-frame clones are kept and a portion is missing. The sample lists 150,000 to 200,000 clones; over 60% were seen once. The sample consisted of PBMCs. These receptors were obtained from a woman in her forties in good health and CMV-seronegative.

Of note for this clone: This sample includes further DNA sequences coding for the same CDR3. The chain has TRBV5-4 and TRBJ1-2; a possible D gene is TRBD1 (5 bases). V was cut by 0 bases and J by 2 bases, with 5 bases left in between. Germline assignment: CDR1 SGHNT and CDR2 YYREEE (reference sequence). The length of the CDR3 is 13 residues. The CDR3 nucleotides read TGTGCCAGCAGCTTGGCAGGGAACTATGGCTACACCTTC. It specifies CASSLAGNYGYTF.

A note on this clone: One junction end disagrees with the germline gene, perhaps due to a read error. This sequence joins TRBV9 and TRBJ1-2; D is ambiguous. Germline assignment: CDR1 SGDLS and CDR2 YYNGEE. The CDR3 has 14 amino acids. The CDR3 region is CAGSGGVINYGYTF. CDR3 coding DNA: TGTGCCGGCAGCGGCGGGGTTATTAACTATGGCTACACCTTC.

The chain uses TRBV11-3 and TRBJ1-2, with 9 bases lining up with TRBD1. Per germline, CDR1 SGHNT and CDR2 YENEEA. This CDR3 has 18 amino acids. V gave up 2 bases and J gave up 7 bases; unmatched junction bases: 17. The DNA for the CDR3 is TGTGCCAGCAGCTTACGCCTAGGCTCCGGGACAGGGAAGGGTGGCTACACCTTC. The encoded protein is CASSLRLGSGTGKGGYTF.

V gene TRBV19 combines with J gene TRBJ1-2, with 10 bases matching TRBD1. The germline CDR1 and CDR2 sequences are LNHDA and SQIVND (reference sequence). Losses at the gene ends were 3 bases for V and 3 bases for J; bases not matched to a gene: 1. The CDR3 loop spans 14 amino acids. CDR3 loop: CASSIGTGDYGYTF. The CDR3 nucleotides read TGTGCCAGTAGTATCGGGACAGGGGACTATGGCTACACCTTC. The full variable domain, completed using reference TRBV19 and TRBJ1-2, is DGGITQSPKYLFRKEGQNVTLSCEQNLNHDAMYWYRQDPGQGLRLIYYSQIVNDFQKGDIAEGYSVSREKKESFPLTVTSAQKNPTAFYLCASSIGTGDYGYTFGSGTRLTVV.

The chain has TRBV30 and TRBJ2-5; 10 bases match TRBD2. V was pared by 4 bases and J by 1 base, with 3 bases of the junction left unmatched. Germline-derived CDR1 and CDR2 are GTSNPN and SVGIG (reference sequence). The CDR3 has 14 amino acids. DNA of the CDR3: TGTGCCTGGAACAGCGGGAGGGCCCAAGAGACCCAGTACTTC. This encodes CAWNSGRAQETQYF.

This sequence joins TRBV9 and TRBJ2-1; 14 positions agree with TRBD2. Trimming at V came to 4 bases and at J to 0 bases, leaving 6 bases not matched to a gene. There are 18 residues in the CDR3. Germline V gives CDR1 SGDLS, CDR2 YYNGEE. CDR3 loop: CASSRGTSGSISYNEQFF. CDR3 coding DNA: TGTGCCAGCAGCCGCGGGACTAGCGGGAGTATCTCCTACAATGAGCAGTTCTTC.

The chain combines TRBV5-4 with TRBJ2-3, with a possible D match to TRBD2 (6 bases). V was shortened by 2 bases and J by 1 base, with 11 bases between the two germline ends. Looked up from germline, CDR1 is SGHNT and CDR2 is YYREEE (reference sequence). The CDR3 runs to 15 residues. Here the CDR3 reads CASSFLAPRTDTQYF. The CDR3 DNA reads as TGTGCCAGCAGCTTCCTAGCGCCGCGCACAGATACGCAGTATTTT.

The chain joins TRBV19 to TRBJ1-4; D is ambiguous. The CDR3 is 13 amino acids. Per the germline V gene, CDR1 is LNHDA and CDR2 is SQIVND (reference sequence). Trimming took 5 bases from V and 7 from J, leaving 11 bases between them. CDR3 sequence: CASSAAAREKLFF. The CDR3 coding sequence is TGTGCCAGTAGTGCGGCGGCCCGTGAAAAACTGTTTTTT.

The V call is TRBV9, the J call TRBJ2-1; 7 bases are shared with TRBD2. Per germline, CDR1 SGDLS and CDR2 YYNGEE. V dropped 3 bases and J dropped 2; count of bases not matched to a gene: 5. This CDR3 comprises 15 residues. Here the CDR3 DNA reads TGTGCCAGCAGCGAAGGGAGCGGGGCCTACAATGAGCAGTTCTTC. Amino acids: CASSEGSGAYNEQFF.

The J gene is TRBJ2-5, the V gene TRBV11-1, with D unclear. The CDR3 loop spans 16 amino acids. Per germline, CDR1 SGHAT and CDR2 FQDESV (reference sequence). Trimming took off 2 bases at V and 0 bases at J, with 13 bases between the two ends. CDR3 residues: CASSLLRTEYQETQYF. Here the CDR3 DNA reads TGTGCCAGCAGCTTACTCCGAACAGAGTACCAAGAGACCCAGTACTTC.

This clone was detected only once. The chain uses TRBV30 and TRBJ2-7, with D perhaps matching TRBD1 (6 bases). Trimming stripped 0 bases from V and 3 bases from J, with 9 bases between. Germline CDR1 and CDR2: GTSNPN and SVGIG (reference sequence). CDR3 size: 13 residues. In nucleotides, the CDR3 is TGTGCCTGGAGTGTGCAGGGGCTCTACGAGCAGTACTTC. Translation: CAWSVQGLYEQYF.

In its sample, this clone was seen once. CDR3 amino acids: CASTLRPNTEAFF. The CDR3 coding sequence is TGTGCCAGCACCTTGCGGCCCAACACTGAAGCTTTCTTT. This chain links TRBV13 with TRBJ1-1; no firm D call. The germline CDR1 and CDR2 sequences are PRHDT and FYEKMQ (reference sequence). V was cut by 7 bases and J by 2 bases, with 11 bases left in between. The CDR3 has 13 residues. Combining the CDR3 with reference TRBV13 and TRBJ1-1 gives the whole variable domain AAGVIQSPRHLIKEKRETATLKCYPIPRHDTVYWYQQGPGQDPQFLISFYEKMQSDKGSIPDRFSAQQFSDYHSELNMSSLELGDSALYFCASTLRPNTEAFFGQGTRLTVV.

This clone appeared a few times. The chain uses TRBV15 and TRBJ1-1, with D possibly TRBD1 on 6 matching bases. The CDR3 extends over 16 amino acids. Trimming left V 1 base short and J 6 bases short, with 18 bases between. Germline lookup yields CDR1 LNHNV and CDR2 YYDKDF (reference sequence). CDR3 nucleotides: TGTGCCACCAGCAGAGGGGGGCGCCCCGGTGGGGCTGAAGCTTTCTTT. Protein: CATSRGGRPGGAEAFF.

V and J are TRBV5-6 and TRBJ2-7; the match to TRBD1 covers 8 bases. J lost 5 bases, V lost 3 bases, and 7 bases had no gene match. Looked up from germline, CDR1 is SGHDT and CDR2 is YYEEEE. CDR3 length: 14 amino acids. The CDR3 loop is CASSWGTGTNEQYF. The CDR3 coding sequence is TGTGCCAGCAGCTGGGGGACAGGTACCAACGAGCAGTACTTC.

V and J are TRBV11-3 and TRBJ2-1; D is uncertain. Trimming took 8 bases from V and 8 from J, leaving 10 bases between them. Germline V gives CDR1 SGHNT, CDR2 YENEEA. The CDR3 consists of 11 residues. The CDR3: CASSRVDEQFF. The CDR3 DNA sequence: TGTGCCAGCTCGCGAGTCGATGAGCAGTTCTTC.

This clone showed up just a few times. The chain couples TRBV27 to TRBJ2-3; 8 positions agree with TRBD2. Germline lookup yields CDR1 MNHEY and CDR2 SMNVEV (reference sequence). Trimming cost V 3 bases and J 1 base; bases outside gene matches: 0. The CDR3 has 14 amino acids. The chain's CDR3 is CASSLTSGTDTQYF. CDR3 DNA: TGTGCCAGCAGTTTGACTAGCGGCACAGATACGCAGTATTTT.

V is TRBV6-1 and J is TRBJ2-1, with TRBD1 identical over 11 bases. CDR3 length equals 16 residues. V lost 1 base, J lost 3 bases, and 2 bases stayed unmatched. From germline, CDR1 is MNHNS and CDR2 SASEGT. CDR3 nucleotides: TGTGCCAGCAGTGAAGGGACAGGGGGCAACTACAATGAGCAGTTCTTC. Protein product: CASSEGTGGNYNEQFF.